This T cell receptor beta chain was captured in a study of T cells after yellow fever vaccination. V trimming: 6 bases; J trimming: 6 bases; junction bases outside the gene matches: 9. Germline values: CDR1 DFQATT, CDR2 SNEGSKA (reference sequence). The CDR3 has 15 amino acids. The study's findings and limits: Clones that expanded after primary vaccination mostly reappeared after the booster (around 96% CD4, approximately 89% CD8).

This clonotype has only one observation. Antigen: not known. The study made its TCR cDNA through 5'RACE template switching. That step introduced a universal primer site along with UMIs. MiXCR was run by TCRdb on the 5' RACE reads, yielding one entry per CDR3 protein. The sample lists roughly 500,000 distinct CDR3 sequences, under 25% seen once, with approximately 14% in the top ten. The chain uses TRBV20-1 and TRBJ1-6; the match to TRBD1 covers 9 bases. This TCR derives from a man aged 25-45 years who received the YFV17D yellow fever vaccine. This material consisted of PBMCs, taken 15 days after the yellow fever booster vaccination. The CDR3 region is CSATGGAGPNSPLHF. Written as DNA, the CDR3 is TGCAGTGCCACAGGGGGCGCAGGACCTAATTCACCCCTCCACTTT.